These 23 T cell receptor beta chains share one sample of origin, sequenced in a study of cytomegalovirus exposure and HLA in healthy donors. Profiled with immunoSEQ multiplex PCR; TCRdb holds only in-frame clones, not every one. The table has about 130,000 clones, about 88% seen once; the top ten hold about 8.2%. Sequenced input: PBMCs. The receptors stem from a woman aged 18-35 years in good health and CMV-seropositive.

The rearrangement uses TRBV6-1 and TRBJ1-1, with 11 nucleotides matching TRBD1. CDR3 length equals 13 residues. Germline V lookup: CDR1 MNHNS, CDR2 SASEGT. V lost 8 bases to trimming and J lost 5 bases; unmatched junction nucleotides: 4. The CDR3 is CASRTGGRTEAFF. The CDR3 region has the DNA TGTGCCAGCCGGACAGGGGGCCGAACTGAAGCTTTCTTT.

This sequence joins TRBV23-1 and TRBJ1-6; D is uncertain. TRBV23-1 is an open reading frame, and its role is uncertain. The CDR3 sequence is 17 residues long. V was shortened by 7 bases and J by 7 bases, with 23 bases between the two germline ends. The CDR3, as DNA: TGCGCCAGCAAGGCTCCGAGCGGGCGGGTTTCGAATTCACCCCTCCACTTT. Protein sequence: CASKAPSGRVSNSPLHF.

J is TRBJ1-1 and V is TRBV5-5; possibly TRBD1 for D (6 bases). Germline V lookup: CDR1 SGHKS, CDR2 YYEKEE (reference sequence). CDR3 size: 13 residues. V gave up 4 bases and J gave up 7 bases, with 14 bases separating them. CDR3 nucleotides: TGTGCCAGCAGCACAGGGTGGAGGAATGAAGCTTTCTTT. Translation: CASSTGWRNEAFF.

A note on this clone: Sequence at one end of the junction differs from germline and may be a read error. The CDR3 coding sequence is TGTGCCTGGAGTTTCCTCCTGGGGCAGATTGACTTC. It encodes CAWSFLLGQIDF. The rearrangement links TRBV30 to TRBJ1-2; TRBD1 might be the D (5 bases). The CDR3 has 12 amino acids. Looked up from germline, CDR1 is GTSNPN and CDR2 is SVGIG (reference sequence).

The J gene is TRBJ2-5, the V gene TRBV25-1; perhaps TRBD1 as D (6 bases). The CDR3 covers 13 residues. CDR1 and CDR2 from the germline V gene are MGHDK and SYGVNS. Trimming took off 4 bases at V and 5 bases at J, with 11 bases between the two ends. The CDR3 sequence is CASSGQVRETQYF. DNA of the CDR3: TGTGCCAGCAGTGGACAGGTTCGGGAGACCCAGTACTTC. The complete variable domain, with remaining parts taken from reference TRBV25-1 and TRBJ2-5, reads EADIYQTPRYLVIGTGKKITLECSQTMGHDKMYWYQQDPGMELHLIHYSYGVNSTEKGDLSSESTVSRIRTEHFPLTLESARPSHTSQYLCASSGQVRETQYFGPGTRLLVL.

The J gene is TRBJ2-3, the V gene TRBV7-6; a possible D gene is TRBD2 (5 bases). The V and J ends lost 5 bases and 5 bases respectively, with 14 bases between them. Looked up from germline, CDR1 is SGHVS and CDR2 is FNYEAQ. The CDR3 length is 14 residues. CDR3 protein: CASSPRASGDTQYF. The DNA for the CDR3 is TGTGCCAGCAGCCCGAGGGCCTCTGGAGATACGCAGTATTTT.

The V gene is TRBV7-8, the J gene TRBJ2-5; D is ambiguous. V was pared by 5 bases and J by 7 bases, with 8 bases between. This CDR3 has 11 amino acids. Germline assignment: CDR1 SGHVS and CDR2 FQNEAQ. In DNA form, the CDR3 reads TGTGCCAGCAGCCCCAGAGGGACCCAGTACTTC. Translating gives CASSPRGTQYF.

The CDR3 is CASSAPQGIGESSYNEQFF. The CDR3 nucleotides are TGTGCCAGCAGCGCCCCGCAGGGGATTGGGGAGAGCTCCTACAATGAGCAGTTCTTC. The chain is built from TRBV9 and TRBJ2-1, with D possibly being TRBD1 (6 bases). CDR3 length: 19 residues. Trimming cost V 3 bases and J 0 bases, with 22 bases left between them. From germline, CDR1 is SGDLS and CDR2 YYNGEE. The full variable domain, with the rest looked up from reference TRBV9 and TRBJ2-1, is DSGVTQTPKHLITATGQRVTLRCSPRSGDLSVYWYQQSLDQGLQFLIQYYNGEERAKGNILERFSAQQFPDLHSELNLSSLELGDSALYFCASSAPQGIGESSYNEQFFGPGTRLTVL.

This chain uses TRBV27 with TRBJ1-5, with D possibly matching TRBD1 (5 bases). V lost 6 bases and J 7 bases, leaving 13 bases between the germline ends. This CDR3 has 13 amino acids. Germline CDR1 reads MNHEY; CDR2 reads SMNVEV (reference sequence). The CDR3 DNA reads TGTGCCAGCAGATCGTCGGGGGACCAGCCCCAGCATTTT. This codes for CASRSSGDQPQHF.

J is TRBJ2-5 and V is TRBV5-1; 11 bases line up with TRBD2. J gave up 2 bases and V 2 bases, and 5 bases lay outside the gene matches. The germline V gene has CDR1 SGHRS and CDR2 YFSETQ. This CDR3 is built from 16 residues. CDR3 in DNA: TGCGCCAGCAGCTTTCCCCTAGCGGGGGGTCAAGAGACCCAGTACTTC. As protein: CASSFPLAGGQETQYF.

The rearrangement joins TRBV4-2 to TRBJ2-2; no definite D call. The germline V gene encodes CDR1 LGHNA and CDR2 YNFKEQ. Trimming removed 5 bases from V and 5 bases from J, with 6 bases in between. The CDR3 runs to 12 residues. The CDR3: CASSYQTGELFF. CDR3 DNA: TGTGCCAGCAGCTATCAGACCGGGGAGCTGTTTTTT.

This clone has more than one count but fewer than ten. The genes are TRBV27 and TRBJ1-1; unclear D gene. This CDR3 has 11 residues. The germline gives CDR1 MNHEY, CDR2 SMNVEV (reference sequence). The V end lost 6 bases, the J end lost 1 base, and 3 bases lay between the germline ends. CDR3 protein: CASRRNTEAFF. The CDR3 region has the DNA TGTGCCAGCAGGAGGAACACTGAAGCTTTCTTT.

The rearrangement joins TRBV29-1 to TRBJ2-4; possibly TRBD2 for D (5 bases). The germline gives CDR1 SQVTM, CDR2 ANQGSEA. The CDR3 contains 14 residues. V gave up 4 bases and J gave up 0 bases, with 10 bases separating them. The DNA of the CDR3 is TGCAGCGTTGGGTCCAGCGGAGCCAAAAACATTCAGTACTTC. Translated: CSVGSSGAKNIQYF.

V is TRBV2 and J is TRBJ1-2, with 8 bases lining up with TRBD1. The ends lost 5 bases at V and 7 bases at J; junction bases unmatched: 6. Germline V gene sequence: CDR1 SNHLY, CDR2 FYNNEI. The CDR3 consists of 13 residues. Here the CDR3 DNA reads TGTGCCAGCAGTACCAGGGGGCAGGGTGGCTACACCTTC. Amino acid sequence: CASSTRGQGGYTF.

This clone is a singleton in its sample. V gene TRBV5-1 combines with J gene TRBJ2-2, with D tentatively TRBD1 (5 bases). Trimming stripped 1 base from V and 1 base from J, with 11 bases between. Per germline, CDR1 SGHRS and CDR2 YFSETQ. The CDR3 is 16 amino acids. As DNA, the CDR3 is TGCGCCAGCAGCTTGTTCCGCCAGGGGAACACCGGGGAGCTGTTTTTT. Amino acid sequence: CASSLFRQGNTGELFF.

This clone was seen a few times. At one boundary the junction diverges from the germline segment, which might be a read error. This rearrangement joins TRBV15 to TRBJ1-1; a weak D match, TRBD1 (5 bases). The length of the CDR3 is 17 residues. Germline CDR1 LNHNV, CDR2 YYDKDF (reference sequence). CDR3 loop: CATSRGDSNLMNTEAFF. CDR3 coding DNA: TGTGCCACCAGTAGAGGAGACAGTAACTTAATGAACACTGAAGCTTTCTTT.

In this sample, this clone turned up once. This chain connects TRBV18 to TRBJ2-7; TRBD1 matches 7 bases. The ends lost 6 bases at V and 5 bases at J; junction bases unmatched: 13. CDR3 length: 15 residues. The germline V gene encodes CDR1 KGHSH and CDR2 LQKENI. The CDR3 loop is CASSSGTVPTHEQYF. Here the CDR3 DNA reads TGTGCCAGCTCGTCAGGGACAGTTCCGACCCACGAGCAGTACTTC.

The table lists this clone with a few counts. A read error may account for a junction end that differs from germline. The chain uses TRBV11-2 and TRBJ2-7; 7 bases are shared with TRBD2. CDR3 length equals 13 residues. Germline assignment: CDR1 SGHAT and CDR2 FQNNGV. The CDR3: CASSFVARRDYHF. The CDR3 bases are TGTGCCAGCAGCTTTGTGGCACGACGGGACTATCATTTC. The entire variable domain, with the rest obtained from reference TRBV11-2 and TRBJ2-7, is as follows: EAGVAQSPRYKIIEKRQSVAFWCNPISGHATLYWYQQILGQGPKLLIQFQNNGVVDDSQLPKDRFSAERLKGVDSTLKIQPAKLEDSAVYLCASSFVARRDYHFGPGTRLTVT.

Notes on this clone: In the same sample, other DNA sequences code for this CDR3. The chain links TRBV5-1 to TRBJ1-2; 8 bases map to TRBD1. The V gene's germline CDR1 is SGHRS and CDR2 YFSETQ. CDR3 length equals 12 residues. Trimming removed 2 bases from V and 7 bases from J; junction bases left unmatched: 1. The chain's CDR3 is CASSFDRGGYTF. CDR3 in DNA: TGCGCCAGCAGCTTTGACAGGGGTGGCTACACCTTC.

The CDR3 reads CASSEDRGGYGYTF. The DNA for the CDR3 is TGCGCCAGCAGTGAGGACAGGGGTGGCTATGGCTACACCTTC. The rearrangement links TRBV10-2 to TRBJ1-2, with 8 positions matching TRBD1. The CDR3 is 14 amino acids. Germline-derived CDR1 and CDR2 are WSHSY and SAAADI. V was pared by 2 bases and J by 4 bases, with 3 bases of the junction left unmatched.

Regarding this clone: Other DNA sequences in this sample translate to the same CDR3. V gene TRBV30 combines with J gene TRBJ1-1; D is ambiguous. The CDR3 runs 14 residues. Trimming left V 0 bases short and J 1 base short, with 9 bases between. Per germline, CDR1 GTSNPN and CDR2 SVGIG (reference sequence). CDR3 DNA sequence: TGTGCCTGGAGTGTCGGCCGGGGGAACACTGAAGCTTTCTTT. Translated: CAWSVGRGNTEAFF.

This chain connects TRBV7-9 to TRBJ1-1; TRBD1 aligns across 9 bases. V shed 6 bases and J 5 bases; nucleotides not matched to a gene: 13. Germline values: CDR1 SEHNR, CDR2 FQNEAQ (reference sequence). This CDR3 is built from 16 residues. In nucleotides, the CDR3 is TGTGCCAGCAGTTCCATTTCGGGACAGGGTTTAACTGAAGCTTTCTTT. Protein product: CASSSISGQGLTEAFF.

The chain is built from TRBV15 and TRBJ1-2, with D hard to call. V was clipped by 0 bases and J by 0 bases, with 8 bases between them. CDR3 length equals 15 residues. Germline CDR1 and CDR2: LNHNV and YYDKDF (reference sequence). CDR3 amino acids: CATSRDLGTNYGYTF. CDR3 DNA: TGTGCCACCAGCAGAGATCTGGGCACTAACTATGGCTACACCTTC.